The 23 T cell receptor beta chains below were found in one sample sequenced in a study of T cells expressing NK-cell markers. TCRdb reprocessed the 5' RACE reads and reports one entry per CDR3 protein, with no DNA. This repertoire comprises a few hundred thousand distinct CDR3 sequences; its ten largest clones make up 1.4%. Sample: blood T cells: a sorted CD56 or NKG2C T cell subset, CD4+ or CD8+ T cells, or bulk PBMC T cells (not recorded which). All receptors come from a woman aged 45 to 65 in good health.

This chain joins TRBV12-3 or TRBV12-4 and TRBJ1-4; TCRdb returns TRBD1, unconfirmable since there is no DNA. This CDR3 region has 14 residues. This CDR3 reads CASSSQGWGEKLFF.

This sequence joins TRBV6-5 and TRBJ2-2. The V gene's germline CDR1 is MNHEY and CDR2 SVGAGI. The CDR3 contains 15 residues. The CDR3 spells CASSYQRFNTGELFF.

The chain uses TRBV6-5 and TRBJ1-2; TCRdb calls TRBD1, which cannot be checked without DNA. Per germline, CDR1 MNHEY and CDR2 SVGAGI. CDR3 size: 14 residues. The chain's CDR3 is CASSTPRADNRYTF.

The chain links TRBV12-5 to TRBJ1-2; TCRdb names TRBD1, which stays unverified in the absence of DNA. The CDR3 contains 15 residues. Germline CDR1 LGHNT, CDR2 FRNRAP. CDR3 sequence: CASGLLGSRTYGYTF.

The V call is TRBV20-1, the J call TRBJ1-6; without DNA, the TCRdb call of TRBD1 cannot be checked. CDR1 and CDR2 (germline): DFQATT, SNEGSKA (reference sequence). The CDR3 is 13 residues long. CDR3 region: CSARRGSGSPLHF.

The chain has TRBV5-1 and TRBJ1-1; TCRdb gives TRBD1 as the D gene, but with no DNA this cannot be confirmed. Germline V gives CDR1 SGHRS, CDR2 YFSETQ. The CDR3 has 17 residues. The CDR3 protein is CASSLAGGLGLNTEAFF.

The CDR3 protein is CASSMDRTVTDTQYF. The chain has TRBV19 and TRBJ2-3; TCRdb gives TRBD1 as the D gene, but with no DNA this cannot be confirmed. Per germline, CDR1 LNHDA and CDR2 SQIVND (reference sequence). The CDR3 has 15 amino acids.

The rearrangement links TRBV11-2 to TRBJ1-6. This CDR3 region has 14 residues. Germline CDR1 SGHAT, CDR2 FQNNGV. CDR3 loop: CASSLAAGRASLHF.

CDR3 residues: CASSWVTVEETQYF. The chain couples TRBV5-1 to TRBJ2-5. The germline CDR1 and CDR2 sequences are SGHRS and YFSETQ. CDR3 length: 14 amino acids.

The chain has TRBV5-1 and TRBJ2-1; TCRdb selects TRBD2, and the lack of DNA leaves this call unchecked. This CDR3 region has 22 residues. The germline gives CDR1 SGHRS, CDR2 YFSETQ. This chain's CDR3 is CASSSSVPVLVGTGWARNEQFF. Filled out from reference TRBV5-1 and TRBJ2-1, the complete variable domain reads KAGVTQTPRYLIKTRGQQVTLSCSPISGHRSVSWYQQTPGQGLQFLFEYFSETQRNKGNFPGRFSGRQFSNSRSEMNVSTLELGDSALYLCASSSSVPVLVGTGWARNEQFFGPGTRLTVL.

The V and J genes are TRBV12-3 or TRBV12-4 and TRBJ2-3; there is no DNA to check the TCRdb D call of TRBD1. The length of the CDR3 is 16 residues. CDR3 residues: CASSLSRQASTDTQYF.

This chain connects TRBV4-1 to TRBJ1-1; TCRdb reports TRBD1, a call that lacks DNA to check it against. Germline lookup yields CDR1 MGHRA and CDR2 YSYEKL. This CDR3 has 15 amino acids. The CDR3: CASSQDHRTGGEAFF.

This rearrangement joins TRBV18 to TRBJ2-5. The CDR3 length is 13 residues. Germline CDR1 and CDR2: KGHSH and LQKENI. CDR3 region: CASSPRQQETQYF.

The gene calls are TRBV27 and TRBJ2-5; as DNA is missing, the TRBD1 call by TCRdb cannot be tested. The germline V gene has CDR1 MNHEY and CDR2 SMNVEV (reference sequence). This CDR3 is 14 amino acids long. This chain's CDR3 is CASSSTGGRETQYF.

This chain links TRBV6-6 with TRBJ2-4; TCRdb names TRBD1, which stays unverified in the absence of DNA. The V gene's germline CDR1 is MNHNY and CDR2 SVGAGI (reference sequence). The CDR3 loop spans 13 amino acids. The chain's CDR3 is CAVYSGAKNIQYF.

CDR3 in amino acids: CASSPQRTSGKSYEQYF. The chain uses TRBV4-1 and TRBJ2-7; absent DNA, TCRdb's TRBD2 call cannot be checked. Germline V lookup: CDR1 MGHRA, CDR2 YSYEKL. The CDR3 spans 17 residues.

V and J are TRBV5-1 and TRBJ2-1; TCRdb's D call, TRBD1, is unchecked because there is no DNA. Germline V CDR1 and CDR2: SGHRS, YFSETQ. The CDR3 extends over 15 amino acids. CDR3 residues: CASSFGPGGGNEQFF.

The rearrangement joins TRBV4-2 to TRBJ2-4. The CDR3 runs to 15 residues. Per germline, CDR1 LGHNA and CDR2 YNFKEQ. The CDR3 loop is CASSQLLEAKNIQYF.

The chain links TRBV20-1 to TRBJ2-3; there is no DNA to check the TCRdb D call of TRBD2. The CDR3 is 18 amino acids. CDR1 is DFQATT, CDR2 SNEGSKA, per germline (reference sequence). The CDR3 reads CSARDLSRGVAVTDTQYF.

The chain joins TRBV29-1 to TRBJ2-7. CDR1 is SQVTM and CDR2 is ANQGSEA in the germline V gene. The CDR3 contains 12 residues. The CDR3 spells CSARTGTYEQYF.

The chain carries TRBV5-1 and TRBJ2-3; TCRdb returns TRBD1, unconfirmable since there is no DNA. Germline CDR1 reads SGHRS; CDR2 reads YFSETQ. CDR3 size: 15 residues. CDR3: CASSLAIQGADTQYF.

J is TRBJ1-5 and V is TRBV6-5; there is no DNA to check the TCRdb D call of TRBD1. Germline V CDR1 and CDR2: MNHEY, SVGAGI. This CDR3 spans 12 amino acids. The CDR3: CASGKGSQPQHF.

This chain uses TRBV25-1 with TRBJ2-7. The CDR3 length is 11 residues. Germline lookup yields CDR1 MGHDK and CDR2 SYGVNS. The CDR3 loop reads CASSEVLEQYF.